This T cell receptor (beta chain) derives from a study of CXCR3-negative and CXCR3-positive naive CD8 T cells. Regarding the study as a whole: Diversity proved comparably high across both naive subsets and much lower in memory CD8+ cells.

TRB cDNA was prepared as libraries by UMI-labeled 5' RACE. TCRdb re-analyzed the 5' RACE reads; it lists each CDR3 protein once, without DNA. Its listing shows 50,000 to 75,000 distinct CDR3 sequences. Notes on this clonotype: As yet, its antigen is unknown.

This CDR3 comprises 14 residues. CDR1 and CDR2 (germline): LGHNA, YNFKEQ. The V call is TRBV4-2, the J call TRBJ2-7; the TCRdb D gene call, TRBD1, has no DNA to confirm it. The sequencing input was naive CXCR3- CD8+ T cells from blood. Subset meaning: CD45RO-CCR7+CD27+CD95- naive CD8+ T cells lacking CXCR3 (TNR3-). This clonotype originated in a human donor in good health. Some clones in this sample may be carry-over from other donors' samples. CDR3: CASSHPGQGNEQYF.